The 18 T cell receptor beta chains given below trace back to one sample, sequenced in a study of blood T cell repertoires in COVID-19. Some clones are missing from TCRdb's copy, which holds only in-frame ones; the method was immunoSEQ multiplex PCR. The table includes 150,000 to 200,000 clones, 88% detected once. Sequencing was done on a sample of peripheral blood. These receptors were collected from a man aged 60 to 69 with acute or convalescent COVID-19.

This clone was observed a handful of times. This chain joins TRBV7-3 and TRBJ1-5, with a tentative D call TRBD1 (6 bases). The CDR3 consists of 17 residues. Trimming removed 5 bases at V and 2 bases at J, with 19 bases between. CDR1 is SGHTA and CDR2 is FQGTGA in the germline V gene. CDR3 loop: CASSPLEARGCNQPQHF. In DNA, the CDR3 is TGTGCCAGCAGCCCCCTTGAAGCGAGGGGGTGCAATCAGCCCCAGCATTTT.

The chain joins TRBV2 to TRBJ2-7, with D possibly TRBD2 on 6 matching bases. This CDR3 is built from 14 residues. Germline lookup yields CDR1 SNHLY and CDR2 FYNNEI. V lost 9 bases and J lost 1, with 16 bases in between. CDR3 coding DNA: TGTGCCAGTAGGAACGCGGGACCTTCCTACGAGCAGTACTTC. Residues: CASRNAGPSYEQYF.

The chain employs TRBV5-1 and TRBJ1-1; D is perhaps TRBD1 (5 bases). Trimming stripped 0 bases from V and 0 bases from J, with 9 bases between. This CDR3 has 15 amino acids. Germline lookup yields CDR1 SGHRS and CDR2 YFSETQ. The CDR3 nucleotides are TGCGCCAGCAGCTTGGCCCAGGGTTTGAACACTGAAGCTTTCTTT. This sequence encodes CASSLAQGLNTEAFF.

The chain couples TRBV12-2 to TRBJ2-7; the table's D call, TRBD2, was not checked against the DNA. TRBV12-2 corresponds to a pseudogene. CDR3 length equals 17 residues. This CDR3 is CASRHGLAGGPSHEQYF. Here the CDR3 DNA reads TGTGCAAGTCGCCACGGACTAGCGGGAGGGCCATCGCACGAGCAGTACTTC.

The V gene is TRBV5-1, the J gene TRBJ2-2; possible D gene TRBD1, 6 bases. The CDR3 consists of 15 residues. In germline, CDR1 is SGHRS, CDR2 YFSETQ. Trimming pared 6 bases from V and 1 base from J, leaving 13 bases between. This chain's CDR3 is CASKGTTQNTGELFF. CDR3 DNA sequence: TGCGCCAGCAAGGGGACAACCCAGAACACCGGGGAGCTGTTTTTT.

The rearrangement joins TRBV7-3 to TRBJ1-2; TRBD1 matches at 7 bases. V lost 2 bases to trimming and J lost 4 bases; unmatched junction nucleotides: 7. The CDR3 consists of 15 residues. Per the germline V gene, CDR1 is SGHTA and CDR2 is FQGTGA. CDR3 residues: CASSLATGILYGYTF. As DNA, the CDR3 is TGTGCCAGCAGCTTAGCGACAGGGATCCTCTATGGCTACACCTTC.

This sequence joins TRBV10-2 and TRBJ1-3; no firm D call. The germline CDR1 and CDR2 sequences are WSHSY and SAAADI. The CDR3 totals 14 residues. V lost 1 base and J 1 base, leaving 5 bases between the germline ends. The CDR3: CASSELSSGNTIYF. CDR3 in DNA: TGCGCCAGCAGTGAGTTGTCTTCTGGAAACACCATATATTTT.

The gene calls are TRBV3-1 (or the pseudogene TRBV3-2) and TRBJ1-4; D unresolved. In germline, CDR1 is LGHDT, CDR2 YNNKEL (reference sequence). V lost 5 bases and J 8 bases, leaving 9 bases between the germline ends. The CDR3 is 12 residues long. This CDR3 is CASSWAREKLFF. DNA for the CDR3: TGTGCCAGCAGCTGGGCAAGAGAAAAACTGTTTTTT.

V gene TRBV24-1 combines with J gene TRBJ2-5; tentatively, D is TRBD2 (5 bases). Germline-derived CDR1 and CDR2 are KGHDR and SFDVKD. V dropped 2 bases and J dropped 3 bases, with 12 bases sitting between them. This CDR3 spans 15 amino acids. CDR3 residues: CATSDSDWSKETQYF. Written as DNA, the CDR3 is TGTGCCACCAGTGATTCGGACTGGTCTAAAGAGACCCAGTACTTC.

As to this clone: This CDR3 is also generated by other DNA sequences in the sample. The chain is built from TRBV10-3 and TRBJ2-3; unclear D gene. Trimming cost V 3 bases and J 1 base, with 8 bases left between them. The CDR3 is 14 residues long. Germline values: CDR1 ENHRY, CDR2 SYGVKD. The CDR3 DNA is TGTGCCATCAGTGAACGCGGAGGCACAGATACGCAGTATTTT. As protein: CAISERGGTDTQYF.

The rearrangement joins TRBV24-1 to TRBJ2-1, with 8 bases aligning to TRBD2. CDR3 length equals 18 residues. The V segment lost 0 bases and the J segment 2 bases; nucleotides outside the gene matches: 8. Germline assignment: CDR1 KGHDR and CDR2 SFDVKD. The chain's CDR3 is CATSDLPRGGLAYNEQFF. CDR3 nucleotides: TGTGCCACCAGTGATTTGCCCCGGGGGGGTTTAGCCTACAATGAGCAGTTCTTC.

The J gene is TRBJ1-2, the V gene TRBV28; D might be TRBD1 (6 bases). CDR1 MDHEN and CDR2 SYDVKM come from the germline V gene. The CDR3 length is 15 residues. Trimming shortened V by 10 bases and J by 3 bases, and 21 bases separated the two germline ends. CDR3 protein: CATRPPGRGDYGYTF. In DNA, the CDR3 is TGTGCCACCAGGCCCCCGGGCAGGGGAGACTATGGCTACACCTTC.

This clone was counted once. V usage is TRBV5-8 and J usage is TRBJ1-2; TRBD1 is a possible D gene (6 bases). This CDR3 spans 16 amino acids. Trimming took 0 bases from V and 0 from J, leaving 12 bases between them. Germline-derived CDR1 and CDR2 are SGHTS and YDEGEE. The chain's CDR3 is CASSLAPDRANYGYTF. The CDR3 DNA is TGTGCCAGCAGCTTGGCCCCGGACAGAGCTAACTATGGCTACACCTTC. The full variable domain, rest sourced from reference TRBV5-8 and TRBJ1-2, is EAGVTQSPTHLIKTRGQQATLRCSPISGHTSVYWYQQALGLGLQFLLWYDEGEERNRGNFPPRFSGRQFPNYSSELNVNALELEDSALYLCASSLAPDRANYGYTFGSGTRLTVV.

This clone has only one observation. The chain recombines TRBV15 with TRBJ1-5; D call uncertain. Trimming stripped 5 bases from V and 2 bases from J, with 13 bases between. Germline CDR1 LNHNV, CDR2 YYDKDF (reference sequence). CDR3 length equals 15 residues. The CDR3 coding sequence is TGTGCCACCAGCCGCCGAGCGGTGGGCAATCAGCCCCAGCATTTT. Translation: CATSRRAVGNQPQHF.

This chain's CDR3 is CASSLTRGNEQFF. In DNA, the CDR3 is TGTGCCAGCAGTTTAACCAGGGGCAATGAGCAGTTCTTC. The V and J genes are TRBV12-3 or TRBV12-4 and TRBJ2-1; possible D gene TRBD1, 6 bases. The CDR3 is made up of 13 amino acids. Between the trimmed V and J ends, which lost 2 bases and 6 bases, there was a span of 8 bases.

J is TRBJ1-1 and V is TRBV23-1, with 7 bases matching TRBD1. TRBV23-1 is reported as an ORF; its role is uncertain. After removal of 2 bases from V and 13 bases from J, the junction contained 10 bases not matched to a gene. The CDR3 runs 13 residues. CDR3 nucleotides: TGCGCCAGCAGTCAAAACATCGGGACAGTCGGTTTCTTT. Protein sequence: CASSQNIGTVGFF.

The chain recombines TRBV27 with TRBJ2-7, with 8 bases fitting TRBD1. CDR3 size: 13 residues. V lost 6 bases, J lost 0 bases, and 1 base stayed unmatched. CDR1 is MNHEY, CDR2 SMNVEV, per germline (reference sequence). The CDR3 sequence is CASRDRVSYEQYV. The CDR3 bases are TGTGCCAGCAGGGACAGGGTCTCCTACGAGCAGTACGTC.

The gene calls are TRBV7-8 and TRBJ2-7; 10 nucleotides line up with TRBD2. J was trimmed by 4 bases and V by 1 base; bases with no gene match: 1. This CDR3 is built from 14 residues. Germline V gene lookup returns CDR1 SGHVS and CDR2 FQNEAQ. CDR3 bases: TGTGCCAGCAGCTTAGAACTAGCGGGGTACGAGCAGTACTTC. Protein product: CASSLELAGYEQYF.